The source of this T cell receptor beta chain is a study of cytomegalovirus exposure and HLA in healthy donors (dated by TCRdb to 2016 to 2017). Context from the whole study: In an earlier analysis of 550 to 750 of the donors, 276 Gb of sequence data and roughly 100 million unique TCR beta sequences from 180 million or so T cells were reported. An early release covering just under 650 HLA-typed donors comprised about 310 gigabases of sequencing data and roughly 85 million unique TCR sequences. Among the approximately 430 genotyped donors, around 81% belonged to the genetic ancestry cluster associated with self-reported Caucasian donors. The aim of the study was to test whether cataloging public T cell receptors could identify signatures of past pathogen exposure. The study profiled the T cell repertoires of about 640 subjects by immunosequencing and related them to cytomegalovirus serostatus. In addition to the first cohort of approximately 670 subjects, a separate validation cohort of around 110 different subjects was used. High-throughput TCR immunosequencing, statistical association of individual TCRs with disease status, and machine learning were combined to predict cytomegalovirus infection status. A later analysis re-analyzed previously published TCR beta repertoires from 666 donors and added high-resolution HLA genotyping to study TCR occurrence patterns. The later analysis used no new phenotypic data to find candidate immune exposures, relying instead on TCR beta sequences and their occurrence across donors. To decide whether each TCR beta V gene segment behaved as functional or pseudogenic, an earlier analysis of approximately 590 of the donors relied on high-throughput TCR beta sequencing. Donor age, sex, ethnicity and CMV serostatus were compiled alongside the repertoire data. Genome-wide SNP genotypes for about three fifths of the roughly 670 donors were used in a later genetic analysis, which treated that subset as a discovery cohort. All discovery cohort repertoires had been generated using a single sequencing platform. HLA typing included class I and class II loci at four-digit resolution. Typing coverage varied by locus: about 620-640 donors for A, B, C, DRB1 and DQB1; about 520 for DQA1; some 610 for DPA1; roughly 450 for DPB1. About five DR-DQ haplotypes were handled as single units for association and clustering, since linkage in the cohort was strong. Among over 350 genotyped donors of the cohort, an average of approximately 240,000 unique TCR beta nucleotide sequences were sequenced per donor, around 20% of them non-productive. The investigation overall reported the following: The authors suggested that the approach could potentially be generalized to other disease states and immunological phenotypes. According to a later analysis, parvovirus B19, influenza, CMV and Epstein-Barr virus appeared linked to several top co-occurrence clusters. The 87-base-pair reads could not distinguish some IMGT-functional V segments, including TRBV6-2 and TRBV6-3, so those segments were excluded. At a false discovery rate of 0.05, a later analysis linked under 20,000 TCR beta sequences to specific HLA alleles. A further reported finding was that TCR beta sequences accurately predicted the HLA-A and HLA-B alleles for most subjects in the first cohort. Most TCR sequences were observed very rarely across donors, whereas some public TCRs were present in many individuals. A total of about 180 TCR beta chains were listed by the study as associated with cytomegalovirus. HLA typing was unavailable for some donors at each locus, so association tests used only the typed subset. According to a later analysis, most CMV-associated TCR beta chains appeared to be HLA-restricted, and the HLA associations seemed to be driven largely by CMV exposure. Cytomegalovirus status was reported to be diagnosed by the classifier with high specificity and sensitivity in both the original and validation cohorts. In this cohort, only TCR beta chains were sequenced, and detectable features were limited by the absence of alpha or paired-chain data. In a later analysis, HLA-associated TCR beta chains showed more clonal expansion and lower generation probabilities than non-associated chains that were equally common. A later analysis found that TCR association rates varied across HLA loci, with DRB1 alleles showing the most associated TCRs and HLA-C alleles the fewest. In a later genetic analysis, fewer N-insertions in productive TCRs were reported among donors in an Asian-associated ancestry cluster than the roughly 700-donor mean. A group of highly shared sequence variants was considered likely to be a technical artifact of the sequencing pipeline. An earlier analysis of approximately 540 of the donors showed that most TCR beta V segments appeared in productive rearrangements either about 87% or about 30% of the time, which broadly matched IMGT annotations. The earlier analysis of fewer than 750 of the donors excluded 15 to 20 rarely observed V segments, including chromosome 9 orphons, because counts were too low. Correlated functional status among segregating V segments might be attributable to linkage disequilibrium, but an unknown experimental factor could not be ruled out. In vitro tests confirmed that a few of the cytomegalovirus-associated TCR beta chains recognize cytomegalovirus antigens. An association between a missense DCLRE1C variant and V-gene and J-gene trimming of TCR beta chains was found in a later genetic analysis and replicated in an independent cohort. CMV serostatus was the only immune exposure information available for the cohort. Assigning TCR associations to individual alleles was difficult when HLA alleles, especially DR and DQ, strongly co-occurred. Presence/absence analyses assumed roughly uniform sequencing depth across donors, an assumption that may not hold.

In total, approximately 610 healthy bone marrow donors made up the cohort. At the time of sampling, all cohort members were nominally healthy, though unrecorded immune exposures were likely present. The donor was CMV seropositive and was included in the group of some 290 seropositive cohort members. Every donor gave a peripheral blood sample, and the peripheral blood mononuclear cells from that sample were used for TCR beta sequencing. Genomic DNA extraction from the blood cell samples was performed with the Qiagen DNeasy Blood Extraction Kit. On this clone: Its binding antigen is unknown. Base qualities were left out, and no much larger clone turns up one base away.

Relative to germline, V is missing 8 bases and J is missing 1 base, with 11 bases of the junction outside any gene match. CDR1 and CDR2 (MNHEY, SVGAGI) derive from the germline V gene. Counted from cysteine to phenylalanine, this CDR3 has 15 amino acids. The retained sequence is limited to the CDR3, 45 bases, with the frame set at the first base. Library construction relied on the immunoSEQ multiplex PCR assay. A mixture of 60 forward primers for TCR Vbeta segments and 13 reverse primers for TCR Jbeta segments was used in the multiplex PCR. The CDR3 region of rearranged TCR beta genes was amplified from genomic DNA by a multiplex PCR assay. The Illumina HiSeq System was used to sequence the amplified TCR beta libraries as 87-base-pair reads. For the original study's pipeline: A later analysis tallied roughly 78 million unique TCR beta chains across the 640 or so repertoires, and around 10 million of those chains were shared by two or more donors. Raw reads were error-corrected and collapsed into unique sequences with a nearest-neighbor algorithm that merged closely related sequences to remove PCR and sequencing errors. CDR3 sequences were aligned to IMGT reference sequences to assign V, D and J gene segments. For a sequence to be retained, at least a six-nucleotide match to both a V gene segment and a J gene segment was required. Rearrangements were called productive when the CDR3 lacked stop codons and stayed in frame with V and J; all others were non-productive. Following IMGT convention, CDR3 was defined as the stretch from the second conserved V-encoded cysteine up to the conserved J-encoded phenylalanine. The earlier analysis of more than 450 of the donors excluded sequences that lacked an unambiguous match to a single V gene segment. In an earlier analysis of more than 500 of the donors, a V segment was called functional when productive rearrangements were above 56.7%, and segregating when the standard deviation between donors exceeded 5%. To diagnose cytomegalovirus status from the catalog of TCR beta chain sequences, a statistical classification framework was built. A later analysis assigned V and J genes by comparing TCR nucleotide sequences with IMGT/GENE-DB human TR gene sequences. In a later analysis, CDR3 sequences and most-parsimonious VDJ recombination scenarios were assigned using the TCRdist pipeline. In a later analysis, each TCR beta chain was defined by its CDR3 amino acid sequence together with its V-gene family, and reads without a unique V-gene family were excluded. A later analysis removed 500 to 650 highly shared, low-generation-probability nucleotide sequences to deal with suspected cross-contamination and a sequencing artifact. For each public chain, a later analysis derived a clonal expansion index from normalized ranks of inferred template counts within each repertoire. Generation probabilities in a later analysis came from a VDJ recombination model fitted to out-of-frame rearrangements, and those results were checked against IGoR. Hypergeometric tests were used in a later analysis to score TCR-TCR, TCR-HLA and TCR-CMV co-occurrence, with a repertoire-size bias correction applied to the TCR pairs. False discovery rates were estimated in a later analysis by permuting HLA or CMV assignments 20 times. In a later analysis, co-occurring TCRs were grouped with DBSCAN, and TCRdist sequence similarity was added when clustering was performed within HLA-allele-positive subsets. Repertoires with fewer than 30,000 or more than 120,000 public chains were left out of co-occurrence clustering, as were five repertoires with anomalous nucleotide sharing. TCRdb holds this immuneACCESS table with in-frame rearrangements only. Some clones are missing; in checked studies, unresolved V genes explain under half, and the rest has no known cause. Clone size and V and J calls were adopted from that table, with D and trimming inferred from the DNA. The sample table shows about 160,000 clones, and 68% are seen once. The top ten clones comprise around 3% of the sample.

Here the chain combines TRBV6-5 and TRBJ2-7; the central 7 bases match TRBD1. Sequencing was carried out using PBMCs. The TCR comes from a woman in her thirties or forties in good health and CMV-seropositive. The CDR3 is CASGLGMGQSYEQYF. In nucleotide form, the sequence is TGTGCCAGCGGGTTAGGGATGGGACAGTCCTACGAGCAGTACTTC.